The clone carrying this TCR beta chain was counted at least ten times. These data belong to a study of response to subunit inactivated influenza vaccine. The CDR3 contains 12 residues. Germline CDR1 reads SQVTM; CDR2 reads ANQGSEA. The V end lost 4 bases, the J end lost 2 bases, and 8 bases lay between the germline ends. MiXCR, applied by TCRdb to the RT-PCR reads, yields one record per CDR3 protein. Of a few hundred thousand distinct CDR3 sequences detected, around 7.7% appear once; the ten largest clones hold around 13%. The sequence derives from a man aged 50 to 69 who received an inactivated influenza vaccine. J is TRBJ1-2 and V is TRBV29-1; perhaps TRBD1 as D (5 bases). Sequencing used PBMCs from blood, obtained roughly 24 months after vaccination. CDR3: CSVVEGNYGYTF. In DNA form, the CDR3 reads TGCAGCGTTGTGGAGGGGAACTATGGCTACACCTTC.